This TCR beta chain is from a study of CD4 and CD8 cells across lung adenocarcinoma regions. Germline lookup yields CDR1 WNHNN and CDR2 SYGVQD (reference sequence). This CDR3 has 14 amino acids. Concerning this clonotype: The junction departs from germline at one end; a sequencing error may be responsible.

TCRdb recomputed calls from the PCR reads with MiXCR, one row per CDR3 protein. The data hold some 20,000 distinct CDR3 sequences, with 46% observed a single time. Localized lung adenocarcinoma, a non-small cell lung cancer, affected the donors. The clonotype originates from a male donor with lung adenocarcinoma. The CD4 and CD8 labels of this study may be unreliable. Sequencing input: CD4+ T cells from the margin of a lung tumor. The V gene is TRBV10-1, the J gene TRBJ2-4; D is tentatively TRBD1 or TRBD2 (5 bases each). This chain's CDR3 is CGTSGRWAVDTQYF. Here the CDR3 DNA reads TGCGGCACCTCGGGGCGGTGGGCCGTAGACACGCAGTACTTT.